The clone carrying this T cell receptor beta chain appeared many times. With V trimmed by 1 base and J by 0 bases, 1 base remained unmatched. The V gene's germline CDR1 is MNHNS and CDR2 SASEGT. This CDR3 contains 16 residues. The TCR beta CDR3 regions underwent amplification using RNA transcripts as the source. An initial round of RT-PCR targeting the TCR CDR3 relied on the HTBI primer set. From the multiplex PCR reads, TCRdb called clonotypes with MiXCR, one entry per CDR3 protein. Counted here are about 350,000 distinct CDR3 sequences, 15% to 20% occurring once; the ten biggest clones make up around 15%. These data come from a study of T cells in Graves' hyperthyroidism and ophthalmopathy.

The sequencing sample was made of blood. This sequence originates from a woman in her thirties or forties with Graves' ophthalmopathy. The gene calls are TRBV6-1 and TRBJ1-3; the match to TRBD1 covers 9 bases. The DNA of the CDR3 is TGTGCCAGCAGTGAAGAGACAGGGGGCTCTGGAAACACCATATATTTT. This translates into CASSEETGGSGNTIYF.